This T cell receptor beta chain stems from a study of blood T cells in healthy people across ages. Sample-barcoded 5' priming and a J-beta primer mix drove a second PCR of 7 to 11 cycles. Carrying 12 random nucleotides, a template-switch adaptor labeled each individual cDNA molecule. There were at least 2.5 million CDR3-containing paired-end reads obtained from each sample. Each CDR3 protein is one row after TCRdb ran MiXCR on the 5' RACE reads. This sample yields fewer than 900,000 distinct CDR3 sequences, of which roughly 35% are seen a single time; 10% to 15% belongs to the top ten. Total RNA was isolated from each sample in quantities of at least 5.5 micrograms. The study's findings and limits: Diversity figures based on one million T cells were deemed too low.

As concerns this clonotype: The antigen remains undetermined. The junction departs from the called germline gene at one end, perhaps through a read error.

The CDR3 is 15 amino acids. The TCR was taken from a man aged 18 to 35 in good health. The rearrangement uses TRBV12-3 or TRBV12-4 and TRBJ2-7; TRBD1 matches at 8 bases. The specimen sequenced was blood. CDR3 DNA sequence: TGTGCCAGCAGTGGGACAGGCCTGAGCTCCGACGAGGAGTACTTC. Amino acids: CASSGTGLSSDEEYF.